These T cell receptor beta chains were read from a single sample in a study of identical twins. TCRdb re-analysed the 5' RACE reads in MiXCR, keeping a single row per CDR3 protein. The repertoire holds 510,000 or so distinct CDR3 sequences, with around 15% as singletons. This same sample was also taken into another study, of yellow fever vaccine responses in identical twins.

Sequencing used CD4+ T cells sorted from blood. These receptor sequences come from a woman aged 18-29 years in good health. The CDR3 runs from the conserved cysteine through the conserved F or W. Fields, in order: J gene, clone size, D gene, V gene, CDR3 DNA, CDR3 protein. D genes are given only for firm matches. Size tells how often a clone was seen (once, few, many) or the class of an expanded clone, and some rows leave it out.

TRBJ2-5	few	-	TRBV20-1	TGCAGTGCTAGAGGGAGACAGGTCCAAGAGACCCAGTACTTC	CSARGRQVQETQYF
TRBJ2-2	-	TRBD2	TRBV12-3/TRBV12-4	TGTGCCAGCAGCCCTGGACTAGCGCGGAACACCGGGGAGCTGTTTTTT	CASSPGLARNTGELFF
TRBJ2-4	few	-	TRBV19	TGTGCCAGTAGTATACCGGTGGGTTTGATGGCCAAAAACATTCAGTACTTC	CASSIPVGLMAKNIQYF
TRBJ1-1	many	TRBD1	TRBV28	TGTGCCAGCAGTCGACAGGGGCTAGGCACTGAAGCTTTCTTT	CASSRQGLGTEAFF
TRBJ2-5	few	TRBD2	TRBV11-1	TGTGCCAGCAGCTTAGGCCCTAAGCGGGAGGGACAGACCCAGTACTTC	CASSLGPKREGQTQYF
TRBJ1-6	few	TRBD1	TRBV10-3	TGTGCCATCAGTGGCGGACAGGGGGGGAATTCACCCCTCCACTTT	CAISGGQGGNSPLHF
TRBJ2-3	-	-	TRBV2	TGTGCCAGCACTCGAGGACCGGCCCTCACAGATACGCAGTATTTT	CASTRGPALTDTQYF
TRBJ1-1	few	TRBD1	TRBV12-3/TRBV12-4	TGTGCCAGCAGCCGAAGGACAGGGTTGAACACTGAAGCTTTCTTT	CASSRRTGLNTEAFF
TRBJ2-3	-	TRBD1	TRBV29-1	TGCAGCGTTGAAAGGACAGGTAGTAGCACAGATACGCAGTATTTT	CSVERTGSSTDTQYF
TRBJ2-7	many	-	TRBV12-3/TRBV12-4	TGTGCCAGCAGCCGGATAGGGTCTTCTTACGAGCAGTACTTC	CASSRIGSSYEQYF
TRBJ1-4	few	-	TRBV10-3	TGTGCCATCAGCCGCACCCAGGCGCTTAATGAAAAACTGTTTTTT	CAISRTQALNEKLFF
TRBJ2-7	-	-	TRBV20-1	TGCAGTGCTGTAACAGGAGCAAATCTAAACTACGAGCAGTACTTC	CSAVTGANLNYEQYF
TRBJ1-2	-	-	TRBV25-1	TGTGCCAGCAGTGAACCCTCGACATCTCGGGGCTATGGCTACACCTTC	CASSEPSTSRGYGYTF
TRBJ2-7	few	-	TRBV11-3	TGTGCCAGCAGCAAGGTCGGCTTCTCCGTCTACGAGCAGTACTTC	CASSKVGFSVYEQYF
TRBJ2-1	-	TRBD2	TRBV14	TGTGCCAGCAGTCCACGGATTGGGACTAGCGGGAGTAAGGGTGAGCAGTTCTTC	CASSPRIGTSGSKGEQFF
TRBJ2-1	-	TRBD2	TRBV5-1	TGCGCCAGCAGCCATACCACTAGCGGGAGCCCCAATGAGCAGTTCTTC	CASSHTTSGSPNEQFF
TRBJ2-1	-	TRBD2	TRBV11-2	TGTGCCAGCAGCCCGACTAGCGGGGGACTAAATGAGCAGTTCTTC	CASSPTSGGLNEQFF
TRBJ1-1	-	TRBD1	TRBV10-3	TGTGCCATCAGGGAGGGACAGGGGGCTGAAGCTTTCTTT	CAIREGQGAEAFF
TRBJ2-7	-	TRBD1	TRBV28	TGTGCCAGCTGTACCTTAGGACAGGGGCCCTACGAGCAGTACTTC	CASCTLGQGPYEQYF
TRBJ1-1	few	TRBD1	TRBV6-5	TGTGCCAGCAGTTACTACAGGGGGCCTACTGAAGCTTTCTTT	CASSYYRGPTEAFF
TRBJ2-2	many	-	TRBV12-3/TRBV12-4	TGTGCCAGCGGATCAAAATACACCGGGGAGCTGTTTTTT	CASGSKYTGELFF
TRBJ2-1	-	-	TRBV7-3	TGTGCCAGCAGCTTATATCAGGGTAATGAGCAGTTCTTC	CASSLYQGNEQFF
TRBJ2-3	few	TRBD2	TRBV5-6	TGTGCCAGCAGCAAGGGAGCGGGGGGCACAGATACGCAGTATTTT	CASSKGAGGTDTQYF
TRBJ2-7	few	TRBD1	TRBV20-1	TGCAGTGCTCCTGCGACGGACAGGGGGCAGAGCGAGCAGTACTTC	CSAPATDRGQSEQYF
TRBJ2-3	few	-	TRBV25-1	TGTGCCAGCAGTGACCCACGGGGGCATGATACGCAGTATTTT	CASSDPRGHDTQYF
TRBJ2-1	-	-	TRBV24-1	TGTGCCACCAGTGATGGACTATCCTCCTACAATGAGCAGTTCTTC	CATSDGLSSYNEQFF
TRBJ1-2	-	-	TRBV10-3	TGTGCCATCAGTGAGTCGACAGGCCTACCCTATGGCTACACCTTC	CAISESTGLPYGYTF
TRBJ2-6	-	-	TRBV7-9	TGTGCCAGCAGCTTAATTCGGGGCTCTGGGGCCAACGTCCTGACTTTC	CASSLIRGSGANVLTF
TRBJ2-7	-	TRBD1	TRBV29-1	TGCAGCGTCCGACCCGGGACAGGGTTCTACGAGCAGTACTTC	CSVRPGTGFYEQYF
TRBJ2-1	-	-	TRBV4-2	TGTGCCAGCAGCCAAGAGGACTGGACCAATGAGCAGTTCTTC	CASSQEDWTNEQFF
TRBJ2-5	-	-	TRBV6-2/TRBV6-3	TGTGCCAGCAGTGACCCCTTGGAGACCCAGTACTTC	CASSDPLETQYF
TRBJ2-2	-	-	TRBV10-3	TGTGCCATCAGTGGTGTCAAGGGGACAAAATCGAACACCGGGGAGCTGTTTTTT	CAISGVKGTKSNTGELFF
TRBJ1-1	many	TRBD1	TRBV5-1	TGCGCCAGCAGCACAGGACAGGGGATGAACACTGAAGCTTTCTTT	CASSTGQGMNTEAFF
TRBJ2-1	few	-	TRBV5-5	TGTGCCAGCAGCTTGGGGGCGGGAACCTACAATGAGCAGTTCTTC	CASSLGAGTYNEQFF
TRBJ2-1	-	-	TRBV11-2	TGTGCCAGCAGCTTAGATGGCCAGCGGGTATATAGGTACAATGAGCAGTTCTTC	CASSLDGQRVYRYNEQFF
TRBJ2-1	few	-	TRBV11-3	TGTGCCAGCAGCTTACGGGAGTTGAGCGATGAGCAGTTCTTC	CASSLRELSDEQFF
TRBJ1-6	-	-	TRBV10-2	TGCGCCAGCACCGGCCCCGGGAATTCACCCCTCCACTTT	CASTGPGNSPLHF
TRBJ2-1	-	-	TRBV11-2	TGTGCCAGCAGCTTACGGACTTGGCCCAATGAGCAGTTCTTC	CASSLRTWPNEQFF
TRBJ2-7	few	TRBD1	TRBV5-1	TGCGCCAGCAGCTTGGGTAATCCCCGGGACAGGTCCTCCTACGAGCAGTACTTC	CASSLGNPRDRSSYEQYF